This entry lists 14 T cell receptor beta chains sequenced from one sample in a study of T cells after yellow fever vaccination (dated by TCRdb to 2018 to 2020). The treatment or condition label, as the study defines it: live attenuated yellow fever vaccine strain. Receptor amplification or capture employed 5' RACE. Data came from an Illumina HiSeq 2500. The public sequencing data were trimmed at Q25 with fastp and processed into clonotypes with MiXCR by TCRdb, which kept only in-frame beta chains. Each record represents a unique CDR3 protein, reported with the most common genes and DNA among its rows. In all, the sample holds around 500,000 distinct CDR3 sequences, and 21% of those were seen once. The top ten clones comprise around 16% of the sample. Specimen: PBMCs, collected more than 20 days after the first yellow fever vaccination. All receptors derive from a man aged 18 to 29 who received the YFV17D yellow fever vaccine.

This clonotype has more than one count but fewer than ten. This sequence joins TRBV27 and TRBJ2-3; 7 nucleotides match TRBD1. The germline CDR1 and CDR2 sequences are MNHEY and SMNVEV (reference sequence). V lost 4 bases and J lost 7; bases outside the gene matches: 5. The CDR3 spans 13 residues. This CDR3 is CASSYRGRNTQYF. The CDR3, as DNA: TGTGCCAGCAGTTACAGGGGACGGAATACGCAGTATTTT.

This clonotype turned up a few times. The V gene is TRBV4-2, the J gene TRBJ2-5, with 9 bases lining up with TRBD2. The CDR3 runs to 15 residues. V lost 0 bases to trimming and J lost 6 bases; unmatched junction nucleotides: 5. Germline V gene sequence: CDR1 LGHNA, CDR2 YNFKEQ. CDR3 region: CASSQDPLAGKTQYF. Written as DNA, the CDR3 is TGTGCCAGCAGCCAAGATCCCCTAGCGGGGAAGACCCAGTACTTC.

The chain employs TRBV5-1 and TRBJ1-1; D is possibly TRBD1 (6 bases). Trimming left V 0 bases short and J 3 bases short, with 9 bases between. The CDR3 spans 14 residues. CDR1 and CDR2 (germline): SGHRS, YFSETQ. The CDR3 DNA reads as TGCGCCAGCAGCTTGGAACAGGGACACACTGAAGCTTTCTTT. Protein product: CASSLEQGHTEAFF.

This clonotype was counted a few times. V is TRBV5-1 and J is TRBJ1-2; 9 bases align to TRBD1. The CDR3 extends over 14 amino acids. Losses at the gene ends were 7 bases for V and 2 bases for J; bases not matched to a gene: 6. Germline V gene data show CDR1 as SGHRS and CDR2 as YFSETQ. In DNA, the CDR3 is TGCGCCAGCGGGCCGGGACAGGGAAACTATGGCTACACCTTC. Translation: CASGPGQGNYGYTF.

The sample holds a few counts of this clonotype. The rearrangement joins TRBV7-3 to TRBJ2-7; 9 bases align to TRBD1. The CDR3 length is 13 residues. V dropped 5 bases and J dropped 6; count of bases not matched to a gene: 5. The germline CDR1 and CDR2 sequences are SGHTA and FQGTGA. CDR3 amino acids: CASSTRTGVEQYV. CDR3 DNA: TGTGCCAGCAGCACCCGGACAGGGGTCGAGCAGTACGTC.

This clonotype occurred many times. This chain links TRBV5-6 with TRBJ2-3; D unresolved. Trimming shortened V by 5 bases and J by 1 base, and 8 bases separated the two germline ends. Germline lookup yields CDR1 SGHDT and CDR2 YYEEEE. The CDR3 sequence is 13 residues long. The CDR3 sequence: CASSTAGTDTQYF. CDR3 DNA: TGTGCCAGCAGTACAGCCGGCACAGATACGCAGTATTTT.

This clonotype was recorded many times. One end of the junction is discordant with germline, which a read error may explain. The rearrangement uses TRBV5-4 and TRBJ2-5, with 9 nucleotides matching TRBD1. The CDR3 extends over 14 amino acids. Germline assignment: CDR1 SGHNT and CDR2 YYREEE (reference sequence). CDR3 sequence reads: CASSLQGAAETQYF. Written as DNA, the CDR3 is TGTGCCAGTAGCTTACAGGGGGCCGCGGAGACCCAGTACTTC. Full variable domain (rest looked up from reference TRBV5-4 and TRBJ2-5): ETGVTQSPTHLIKTRGQQVTLRCSSQSGHNTVSWYQQALGQGPQFIFQYYREEENGRGNFPPRFSGLQFPNYSSELNVNALELDDSALYLCASSLQGAAETQYFGPGTRLLVL.

The rearrangement joins TRBV7-9 to TRBJ2-1; 7 bases line up with TRBD1. The CDR3 consists of 12 residues. CDR1 and CDR2 from the germline V gene are SEHNR and FQNEAQ (reference sequence). The junction had 6 bases not matched to a gene; V was cut back by 8 bases and J by 8 bases. CDR3 DNA sequence: TGTGCCAGCTTGACAGGGAAAGATGAGCAGTTCTTC. It codes for CASLTGKDEQFF. Based on the CDR3 plus reference TRBV7-9 and TRBJ2-1, the full variable domain is DTGVSQNPRHKITKRGQNVTFRCDPISEHNRLYWYRQTLGQGPEFLTYFQNEAQLEKSRLLSDRFSAERPKGSFSTLEIQRTEQGDSAMYLCASLTGKDEQFFGPGTRLTVL.

This clonotype came up a few times. The chain recombines TRBV20-1 with TRBJ2-7; possibly TRBD1 for D (6 bases). The CDR3 loop spans 13 amino acids. Trimming shortened V by 2 bases and J by 2 bases, and 10 bases separated the two germline ends. CDR1 and CDR2 from the germline V gene are DFQATT and SNEGSKA (reference sequence). CDR3 in amino acids: CSARQDSTYEQYV. The CDR3 nucleotides are TGCAGTGCTAGACAGGACAGCACCTACGAGCAGTACGTC.

The chain is built from TRBV20-1 and TRBJ2-2, with 10 bases lining up with TRBD1. The CDR3 loop spans 14 amino acids. Germline V gene sequence: CDR1 DFQATT, CDR2 SNEGSKA (reference sequence). V gave up 5 bases and J gave up 7 bases; unmatched junction bases: 7. DNA for the CDR3: TGCAGTGCTGGGGGGACAGGGGCGGACGGGGAGCTGTTTTTT. Protein: CSAGGTGADGELFF.

The gene calls are TRBV27 and TRBJ1-1, with 8 bases that match TRBD1. V was clipped by 5 bases and J by 4 bases; unmatched bases: 3. CDR1 MNHEY and CDR2 SMNVEV come from the germline V gene (reference sequence). This CDR3 comprises 13 residues. DNA for the CDR3: TGTGCCAGCAGTAAAACAGGGGGCACTGAAGCTTTCTTT. Amino acids: CASSKTGGTEAFF.

The gene calls are TRBV7-2 and TRBJ1-5; 9 nucleotides align to TRBD1. J gave up 7 bases and V 6 bases, and 4 bases lay outside the gene matches. The CDR3 has 13 amino acids. Germline assignment: CDR1 SGHTA and CDR2 FQGNSA. Here the CDR3 reads CASSGTGLQPQHF. CDR3 bases: TGTGCCAGCAGTGGGACAGGGTTACAGCCCCAGCATTTT.

The rearrangement links TRBV1 to TRBJ2-3; the table names TRBD1, a call not compared with the DNA. TRBV1 is marked as a pseudogene. The CDR3 contains 17 residues. CDR3 protein: CTSSQETGVGSTDTQYF. The CDR3, as DNA: TGCACCAGCAGCCAAGAGACGGGGGTCGGGAGCACAGATACGCAGTATTTT.

The CDR3 nucleotides are TGTGCCAGCAGCGGAGCGGGGGACCTCACAGATACGCAGTATTTT. As protein: CASSGAGDLTDTQYF. This sequence joins TRBV5-4 and TRBJ2-3, with 8 bases matching TRBD2. V was pared by 4 bases and J by 2 bases, with 6 bases of the junction left unmatched. CDR3 length equals 15 residues. Germline V lookup: CDR1 SGHNT, CDR2 YYREEE (reference sequence).